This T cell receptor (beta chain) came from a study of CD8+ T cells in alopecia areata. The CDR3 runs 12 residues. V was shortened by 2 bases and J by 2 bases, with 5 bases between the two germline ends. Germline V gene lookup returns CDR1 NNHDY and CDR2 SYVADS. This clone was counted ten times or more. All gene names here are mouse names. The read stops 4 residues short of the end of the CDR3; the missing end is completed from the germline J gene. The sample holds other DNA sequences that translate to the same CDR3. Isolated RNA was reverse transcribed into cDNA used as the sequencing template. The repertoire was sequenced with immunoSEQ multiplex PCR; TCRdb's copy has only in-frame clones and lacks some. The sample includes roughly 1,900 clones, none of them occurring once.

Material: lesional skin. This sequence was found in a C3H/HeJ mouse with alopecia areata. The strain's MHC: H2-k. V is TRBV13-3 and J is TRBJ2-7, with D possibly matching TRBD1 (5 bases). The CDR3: CASSDRAYEQYF. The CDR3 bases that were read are TGTGCCAGCAGTGACAGGGCCTAT.